The 4 T cell receptor beta chains reported below all come from one sample, sequenced in a study of T-cell reconstitution after alpha-beta-depleted transplantation in children. Preparation of the TCRbeta library involved a method that used unique molecular identifiers. MiXCR, applied by TCRdb to the PCR reads, yields one record per CDR3 protein. The table records roughly 280,000 distinct CDR3 sequences, around 10% of them present only once. Specimen: peripheral blood, collected 180 days after TCRalphabeta/CD19-depleted stem cell transplant. The receptors originated from a male patient aged 2-15 years who had a stem cell transplant for chronic granulomatous disease, so the T cells may come from the graft donor.

This chain connects TRBV30 to TRBJ2-2; D may be TRBD1 or TRBD2 (5 bases each). The germline CDR1 and CDR2 sequences are GTSNPN and SVGIG (reference sequence). The CDR3 is made up of 14 amino acids. Between the trimmed V and J ends, which lost 4 bases and 2 bases, there was a span of 11 bases. CDR3 in amino acids: CAWNRDVNTGELFF. In DNA, the CDR3 is TGTGCCTGGAACCGGGACGTCAACACCGGGGAGCTGTTTTTT.

Ten or more counts support this clonotype. The V call is TRBV7-8, the J call TRBJ1-1, with no clear D. CDR3 length equals 17 residues. CDR1 SGHVS and CDR2 FQNEAQ come from the germline V gene. The V gene lost 5 bases and the J gene lost 0 bases, with 19 bases spanning the gap. CDR3: CASSPQAKVRVNTEAFF. The CDR3 nucleotides are TGTGCCAGCAGCCCGCAGGCAAAAGTTAGAGTGAACACTGAAGCTTTCTTT.

This clonotype was observed many times. The J gene is TRBJ2-3, the V gene TRBV7-6; D is undetermined. The CDR3 totals 13 residues. Germline-derived CDR1 and CDR2 are SGHVS and FNYEAQ. Trimming took 1 base from V and 5 from J, leaving 7 bases between them. The CDR3 spells CASSLGPVDTQYF. The CDR3 nucleotides are TGTGCCAGCAGCTTAGGTCCCGTAGATACGCAGTATTTT.

This clonotype was seen many times. The genes are TRBV27 and TRBJ2-1, with a tentative D call TRBD2 (5 bases). Germline V lookup: CDR1 MNHEY, CDR2 SMNVEV (reference sequence). Trimming left V 7 bases short and J 7 bases short, with 17 bases between. The CDR3 loop spans 14 amino acids. CDR3 sequence reads: CASTPEGSANEQFF. The CDR3 DNA reads as TGTGCCAGCACCCCAGAGGGTAGCGCTAATGAGCAGTTCTTC.